The entry below gives a single T cell receptor beta chain sequence along with its context. No antigen is known for it. Base-call qualities are not available, and no considerably larger clone is one nucleotide away. The 40 or so donors, aged about 6 to 95 years, were systemically healthy Caucasian individuals from Russia. Each donor gave ten milliliters of peripheral blood, drawn into EDTA-treated Vacutainer tubes. Ficoll-Paque density-gradient centrifugation was used to isolate PBMCs, with at least 6 million per sample. Total RNA, at least 6 micrograms per sample, was extracted from PBMCs with Trizol reagent. Naive CD45RAhigh/CD27high T cell percentages were measured by flow cytometry on a PBMC aliquot from every donor. The sample originates from a study of blood T cells in healthy people across ages (dated by TCRdb to between 2015 and 2017). Context from the whole study: In model experiments, template switching captured roughly one uniquely barcoded TCR beta cDNA molecule for every two T cells. To track age-related changes in TCR beta repertoire diversity, the study relied on deep sequencing normalized with unique cDNA molecular identifiers. The study analyzed two additional independent replicas of 1 million unique cDNA reads from the same blood draw for two donors, one aged 18 to 29 and one aged 80 or older. To avoid experimental bias, donors of different ages were spread randomly across the sequencing lanes. Four age groups were formed from the donors: young (average roughly 15 years), middle-aged (less than 40), aged (roughly 56) and long-lived (about 80).

Germline trimming: 3 bases from V, 2 bases from J; junction bases outside gene matches: 5. As encoded in the germline V gene (reference sequence), CDR1 is LGHDT while CDR2 is YNNKEL. Inclusive of the bounding cysteine and phenylalanine, the CDR3 is 15 residues long. Only the CDR3 DNA stays, 45 bases, in frame from base 1. What the research found in general, with its limitations: Estimates of total diversity based on one million sequenced T cells were regarded as lower bounds and as underestimates. Because the CMV infection status of the donors was unknown, age-related changes in expanded clonotypes may potentially have been confounded. Because profiling used bulk unsorted PBMCs, naive and antigen-experienced compartments could not be compared conclusively. Observed TCR beta diversity per million T cells fell roughly linearly with age, and a significant reduction was already apparent by age around 44. The percentage of naive T cells measured by flow cytometry correlated strongly with observed TCR beta diversity. Compared with the aged group, the long-lived group had more naive CD4+ T cells, fewer expanded clones and increased TCR diversity, suggesting age selection.

Library method: 5' RACE. Sequencing instrument: Illumina HiSeq 2500. A second PCR of about 6 to 12 cycles was performed with a sample-barcoded 5' primer and a J-beta primer mix. A template-switch 5' adaptor carrying 12 random nucleotides introduced a unique molecular identifier onto each TCR beta cDNA molecule. At least 3 million CDR3-containing paired-end reads were obtained from each sample. The Mint cDNA synthesis kit, primed by a TRBC-specific oligonucleotide, was used to synthesize first-strand cDNA from all RNA. Following uracil-DNA glycosylase treatment, a first 18-cycle PCR with universal primers M1SS and BC2_uni_R was performed on all cDNA. In the original analysis: For normalization, 1 million high-quality reads were randomly selected from each sample, with every read carrying a distinct molecular identifier. Instead of being binned into consensus sequences, reads that shared molecular identifiers were thrown out. MiTCR, set to a Q25 quality threshold and the strictest error-elimination algorithm, was used for CDR3 identification, clonotype clustering and error correction. Lower-bound total TCR beta diversity was estimated with a nonparametric unseen species model using Euler transformation. The raw public reads went through TCRdb reprocessing: fastp at Q25, MiXCR clone calling, in-frame beta chains kept. When rows share a CDR3 protein, they turn into one entry using the most common DNA and genes. The V and J calls come from TCRdb's annotation, not from the publication. Recorded for this sample are about a million distinct CDR3 sequences; roughly 48% of them occurred a single time. The top ten constitute 13% of the sample.

The sequence was obtained from a man aged 30 to 45 in good health. The sequence links TRBV3-1 to TRBJ2-3; 7 bases in between match TRBD2. Sequenced sample: blood. The DNA sequence follows: TGTGCCAGCAGCCAGGGGGGGGACCTCACAGATACGCAGTATTTT. Translated, this gives CASSQGGDLTDTQYF.